A single sample gave rise to the 22 T cell receptor beta chains below, sequenced in a study of long-term antiretroviral therapy in people with HIV. Sequencing relied on immunoSEQ assay v3.0, run at survey level. Data came from immunoSEQ multiplex PCR; TCRdb stores just in-frame clones and leaves some out. Of under 15,000 clones detected, 83% appear once; the ten largest clones hold about a sixth. The sample here was unsorted PBMCs, taken 3.4 years after starting antiretroviral therapy. The receptor set was obtained from a man aged 40-55 years with HIV.

The chain combines TRBV6-6 with TRBJ2-5; weak D call: TRBD2 (6 bases). The CDR3 consists of 13 residues. Germline-derived CDR1 and CDR2 are MNHNY and SVGAGI (reference sequence). Trimming removed 6 bases at V and 2 bases at J, with 10 bases between. This chain's CDR3 is CASSRDSQETQYF. The CDR3 DNA sequence: TGTGCCAGCAGCCGGGACTCACAAGAGACCCAGTACTTC.

This chain uses TRBV29-1 with TRBJ1-5, with D possibly matching TRBD1 (6 bases). CDR1 and CDR2 (germline): SQVTM, ANQGSEA. The CDR3 extends over 13 amino acids. The V end was cut by 4 bases, the J end by 7 bases, with 14 bases between. This chain's CDR3 is CSVGGGAGQPQHF. As DNA, the CDR3 is TGCAGCGTTGGCGGGGGCGCGGGACAGCCCCAGCATTTT.

V gene TRBV28 combines with J gene TRBJ2-7, with a weak D call TRBD1 (6 bases). The germline V and J ends were trimmed by 7 bases and 3 bases, with 16 bases remaining between them. CDR3 size: 14 residues. Germline V gene data show CDR1 as MDHEN and CDR2 as SYDVKM. For the CDR3, the DNA is TGTGCCAGCAATGACAGGTCCCGAGGCTACGAGCAGTACTTC. It encodes CASNDRSRGYEQYF.

This chain uses TRBV9 with TRBJ2-7; TRBD2 agrees at 13 bases. Germline trimming cut 5 bases from V and 6 bases from J; bases unmatched to any gene: 8. The length of the CDR3 is 15 residues. CDR1 and CDR2 (germline): SGDLS, YYNGEE. The CDR3 is CASSTLAGGSGEQYF. CDR3 nucleotide sequence: TGTGCCAGCAGTACACTAGCGGGAGGGTCCGGCGAGCAGTACTTC.

The chain joins TRBV19 to TRBJ2-1, with D hard to call. The CDR3 extends over 14 amino acids. Germline V gene lookup returns CDR1 LNHDA and CDR2 SQIVND (reference sequence). The V gene lost 9 bases and the J gene lost 4 bases, with 16 bases spanning the gap. CDR3 coding DNA: TGTGCCAGCACCCCTCGATTTCCATACAATGAGCAGTTCTTC. It codes for CASTPRFPYNEQFF.

This chain uses TRBV11-3 with TRBJ2-1; D tentatively reads TRBD1 or TRBD2 (5 bases each). CDR3 length: 14 residues. The germline gives CDR1 SGHNT, CDR2 YENEEA. Between the trimmed V and J ends, which lost 0 bases and 5 bases, there was a span of 8 bases. CDR3 bases: TGTGCCAGCAGCTTAGATGGGACCGACAATGAGCAGTTCTTC. Translation: CASSLDGTDNEQFF.

By sample fraction, this clone is medium-sized. The J gene is TRBJ2-1, the V gene TRBV5-1; D remains unclear. Germline CDR1 SGHRS, CDR2 YFSETQ. This CDR3 has 15 amino acids. With 0 bases removed from V and 0 bases from J, the gap between germline ends came to 7 bases. Here the CDR3 reads CASSLESYSYNEQFF. The CDR3 DNA follows: TGCGCCAGCAGCTTGGAAAGTTACTCCTACAATGAGCAGTTCTTC.

The rearrangement links TRBV28 to TRBJ2-7; 12 positions match TRBD2. CDR3 length: 14 amino acids. With V trimmed by 7 bases and J by 4 bases, 5 bases remained unmatched. Germline-derived CDR1 and CDR2 are MDHEN and SYDVKM. The DNA of the CDR3 is TGTGCCAGCAATGGACTAGCGGGGATTTACGAGCAGTACTTC. The encoded protein is CASNGLAGIYEQYF.

The chain uses TRBV5-1 and TRBJ1-3; the D is unclear. Germline V gene data show CDR1 as SGHRS and CDR2 as YFSETQ. Between the trimmed V and J ends, which lost 0 bases and 0 bases, there was a span of 10 bases. The length of the CDR3 is 16 residues. CDR3 sequence: CASSLAGRSSGNTIYF. For the CDR3, the DNA is TGCGCCAGCAGCTTGGCCGGGCGGAGCTCTGGAAACACCATATATTTT.

The chain joins TRBV29-1 to TRBJ2-1; D not certain. The V gene's germline CDR1 is SQVTM and CDR2 ANQGSEA. The V and J ends lost 8 bases and 8 bases respectively, with 16 bases between them. The CDR3 totals 12 residues. CDR3 loop: CSFSVGTDEQFF. CDR3 nucleotides: TGCAGCTTTTCGGTGGGTACCGATGAGCAGTTCTTC.

The genes are TRBV19 and TRBJ2-7, with D perhaps matching TRBD1 (6 bases). This CDR3 has 15 residues. The germline V gene encodes CDR1 LNHDA and CDR2 SQIVND (reference sequence). Trimming left V 6 bases short and J 0 bases short, with 15 bases between. The CDR3 here is CASSDRSAGSYEQYF. As DNA, the CDR3 is TGTGCCAGTAGCGACAGGTCCGCCGGCTCCTACGAGCAGTACTTC. The whole variable domain, remainder taken from reference TRBV19 and TRBJ2-7, is DGGITQSPKYLFRKEGQNVTLSCEQNLNHDAMYWYRQDPGQGLRLIYYSQIVNDFQKGDIAEGYSVSREKKESFPLTVTSAQKNPTAFYLCASSDRSAGSYEQYFGPGTRLTVT.

CDR3 nucleotides: TGTGCCAGCAGTCCTTCCGGGACAGGGAACACTGAAGCTTTCTTT. Residues: CASSPSGTGNTEAFF. This sequence joins TRBV6-5 and TRBJ1-1; 8 bases are a match to TRBD1. Trimming took 5 bases from V and 1 from J; bases not matched to a gene: 6. Germline-derived CDR1 and CDR2 are MNHEY and SVGAGI. CDR3 length: 15 amino acids.

V gene TRBV6-5 combines with J gene TRBJ1-1; D is possibly TRBD1 (5 bases). The CDR3 has 16 residues. Germline assignment: CDR1 MNHEY and CDR2 SVGAGI. Trimming cost V 0 bases and J 11 bases, with 22 bases left between them. CDR3 sequence: CASSYSIQGSRMWAFF. CDR3 nucleotide sequence: TGTGCCAGCAGTTACTCGATTCAGGGTTCGAGGATGTGGGCTTTCTTT.

V gene TRBV2 combines with J gene TRBJ2-5, with 14 bases identical to TRBD2. The J segment lost 3 bases and the V segment lost 5 bases, leaving 8 bases of the junction unmatched. The length of the CDR3 is 17 residues. CDR1 and CDR2 from the germline V gene are SNHLY and FYNNEI. CDR3 loop: CASSHLGLAGVKETQYF. The CDR3 region has the DNA TGTGCCAGCAGTCACCTGGGACTAGCGGGAGTGAAAGAGACCCAGTACTTC.

This chain uses TRBV7-2 with TRBJ1-4; no definite D call. With 5 bases removed from V and 8 bases from J, the gap between germline ends came to 12 bases. The CDR3 is 13 residues long. The germline V gene encodes CDR1 SGHTA and CDR2 FQGNSA. The CDR3 spells CASSVLYGEKLFF. The CDR3 DNA is TGTGCCAGCAGCGTGTTGTATGGCGAAAAACTGTTTTTT.

The chain couples TRBV19 to TRBJ2-1; D is possibly TRBD1 or TRBD2 (6 bases each). V was pared by 5 bases and J by 4 bases, with 15 bases between. The CDR3 is made up of 15 amino acids. CDR1 is LNHDA, CDR2 SQIVND, per germline (reference sequence). The CDR3 nucleotides are TGTGCCAGTAGTTCCCAAGGAGGGGGATACAATGAGCAGTTCTTC. It specifies CASSSQGGGYNEQFF.

The rearrangement links TRBV10-3 to TRBJ2-5, with unresolved D. V lost 2 bases and J lost 4, with 11 bases in between. The CDR3 contains 14 residues. Germline V lookup: CDR1 ENHRY, CDR2 SYGVKD. In nucleotides, the CDR3 is TGTGCCATCAGTGAGCAGTACAGCATAGAGACCCAGTACTTC. This gives the protein CAISEQYSIETQYF.

This chain uses TRBV6-4 with TRBJ2-1; TRBD2 matches at 9 bases. CDR3 length equals 16 residues. V trimming: 0 bases; J trimming: 3 bases; junction bases outside the gene matches: 3. Germline CDR1 MRHNA, CDR2 SNTAGT. The DNA for the CDR3 is TGTGCCAGCAGTGACTCAGCGGGAGGAGGCTACAATGAGCAGTTCTTC. Translation: CASSDSAGGGYNEQFF.

The J gene is TRBJ1-1, the V gene TRBV28, with a tentative D call TRBD1 (6 bases). The germline V gene has CDR1 MDHEN and CDR2 SYDVKM. This CDR3 is 16 amino acids long. V gave up 8 bases and J gave up 0 bases, with 19 bases separating them. The CDR3 coding sequence is TGTGCCAGCTCCGTTGTACAGGGATTAATGAACACTGAAGCTTTCTTT. As protein: CASSVVQGLMNTEAFF. Full variable domain (remainder filled in from reference TRBV28 and TRBJ1-1): DVKVTQSSRYLVKRTGEKVFLECVQDMDHENMFWYRQDPGLGLRLIYFSYDVKMKEKGDIPEGYSVSREKKERFSLILESASTNQTSMYLCASSVVQGLMNTEAFFGQGTRLTVV.

This chain links TRBV6-4 with TRBJ2-1, with no clear D. The V end was cut by 2 bases, the J end by 2 bases, with 7 bases between. Germline V CDR1 and CDR2: MRHNA, SNTAGT. This CDR3 has 14 residues. The chain's CDR3 is CASSDTDTYNEQFF. The CDR3 nucleotides are TGTGCCAGCAGTGACACTGACACCTACAATGAGCAGTTCTTC.

The count of this clone is one. The chain combines TRBV5-4 with TRBJ2-1, with D hard to call. Trimming took 1 base from V and 4 from J, leaving 9 bases between them. The CDR3 is made up of 14 amino acids. Germline V lookup: CDR1 SGHNT, CDR2 YYREEE (reference sequence). CDR3 residues: CASSLLGMYNEQFF. The CDR3 nucleotides are TGTGCCAGCAGCTTGCTTGGCATGTACAATGAGCAGTTCTTC.

This clone was counted once. The genes are TRBV27 and TRBJ2-3; TRBD1 is a possible D gene (6 bases). CDR3 length: 17 residues. The germline V gene encodes CDR1 MNHEY and CDR2 SMNVEV (reference sequence). The V end was cut by 7 bases, the J end by 7 bases, with 27 bases between. The chain's CDR3 is CASTLISARGHSYTQYF. CDR3 DNA: TGTGCCAGCACCCTTATAAGCGCAAGGGGACATAGTTATACGCAGTATTTT.